The 23 T cell receptor beta chains given below trace back to one sample, sequenced in a study of T cells after yellow fever vaccination. From the 5' RACE reads, TCRdb called clonotypes with MiXCR, one entry per CDR3 protein. Counted here are fewer than 400,000 distinct CDR3 sequences, about 10% occurring once; the ten biggest clones make up under 4%. Sample: CD4+ T cells sorted from PBMCs, taken 45 days after the yellow fever booster vaccination. Receptors originate from a man in his late teens or twenties who received the YFV17D yellow fever vaccine.

This clonotype showed up many times. Sequence at one end of the junction differs from germline and may be a read error. V is TRBV5-4 and J is TRBJ2-1; 8 bases agree with TRBD1. The germline gives CDR1 SGHNT, CDR2 YYREEE (reference sequence). The CDR3 loop spans 15 amino acids. CDR3 in amino acids: CASGFGDRGYNEQFF. The DNA of the CDR3 is TGTGCCAGCGGCTTTGGAGACAGGGGCTACAATGAGCAGTTCTTC.

This clonotype was counted only a few times. V gene TRBV7-3 combines with J gene TRBJ2-2, with a possible D match to TRBD1 (5 bases). Germline CDR1 and CDR2: SGHTA and FQGTGA. V lost 3 bases and J lost 6, with 11 bases in between. The CDR3 consists of 14 residues. CDR3 sequence (DNA): TGTGCCAGCAGCTTTTCTCAGGGTTCCGGGGAGCTGTTTTTT. Translated, it gives CASSFSQGSGELFF.

This clonotype has a count of ten or more. The rearrangement links TRBV7-9 to TRBJ2-3; no definite D call. V was pared by 4 bases and J by 2 bases, with 13 bases between. From germline, CDR1 is SEHNR and CDR2 FQNEAQ (reference sequence). The CDR3 covers 15 residues. The CDR3 loop reads CASSSRLPVTDTQYF. As DNA, the CDR3 is TGTGCCAGCAGCTCCCGACTGCCAGTCACAGATACGCAGTATTTT.

This clonotype has at least ten counts. The J gene is TRBJ1-4, the V gene TRBV3-1, with D unresolved. The CDR3 sequence is 14 residues long. V was clipped by 2 bases and J by 7 bases, with 11 bases between them. CDR1 and CDR2 (germline): LGHDT, YNNKEL (reference sequence). CDR3 region: CASSQNSNSEKLFF. CDR3 coding DNA: TGTGCCAGCAGCCAAAACAGTAACAGTGAAAAACTGTTTTTT.

The chain uses TRBV6-6 and TRBJ1-1; no clear D gene. The CDR3 consists of 14 residues. Germline V gene lookup returns CDR1 MNHNY and CDR2 SVGAGI (reference sequence). V lost 0 bases and J lost 5, with 10 bases in between. CDR3 amino acids: CASSYSKRETEAFF. Here the CDR3 DNA reads TGTGCCAGCAGTTACTCGAAAAGGGAAACTGAAGCTTTCTTT.

The chain is built from TRBV5-1 and TRBJ1-1, with 11 positions matching TRBD1. V lost 7 bases and J lost 1; bases outside the gene matches: 6. Germline CDR1 reads SGHRS; CDR2 reads YFSETQ. The CDR3 runs to 15 residues. CDR3 sequence: CASRTGGNGNTEAFF. For the CDR3, the DNA is TGCGCCAGCCGGACAGGGGGCAATGGGAACACTGAAGCTTTCTTT.

This clonotype was seen ten or more times. The chain links TRBV3-1 to TRBJ1-2; D is possibly TRBD1 (6 bases). Trimming stripped 4 bases from V and 7 bases from J, with 19 bases between. The CDR3 runs 15 residues. CDR1 is LGHDT, CDR2 YNNKEL, per germline (reference sequence). This chain's CDR3 is CASSLQGGGSFGYTF. The CDR3 coding sequence is TGTGCCAGCAGCCTACAGGGTGGTGGTTCTTTTGGCTACACCTTC.

This clonotype was observed a handful of times. This sequence joins TRBV15 and TRBJ1-1; no clear D. The CDR3 has 12 amino acids. Germline assignment: CDR1 LNHNV and CDR2 YYDKDF (reference sequence). Trimming removed 3 bases from V and 6 bases from J, with 8 bases in between. The CDR3 region has the DNA TGTGCCACCAGCAGTGCGTCTTCTGAAGCTTTCTTT. Translating it yields CATSSASSEAFF.

This clonotype was recorded a few times. CDR3 coding DNA: TGTGCCAGCAGCTTACATCACGGAGGGGACGTGTTGGAGACCCAGTACTTC. The encoded protein is CASSLHHGGDVLETQYF. The rearrangement links TRBV7-2 to TRBJ2-5; the D gene is possibly TRBD2 (6 bases). The CDR3 consists of 17 residues. In germline, CDR1 is SGHTA, CDR2 FQGNSA. Trimming pared 2 bases from V and 5 bases from J, leaving 21 bases between.

The gene calls are TRBV7-2 and TRBJ2-7; 7 bases fit TRBD2. The trim removed 5 bases at V and 0 bases at J, leaving 10 bases unmatched. Germline V gene lookup returns CDR1 SGHTA and CDR2 FQGNSA. This CDR3 has 16 residues. DNA for the CDR3: TGTGCCAGCAGCCCCCATGGGCGGGGGAGCTCCTACGAGCAGTACTTC. Its protein is CASSPHGRGSSYEQYF.

This clonotype was seen more than once but under ten times. The rearrangement uses TRBV7-8 and TRBJ2-3; no definite D call. Per germline, CDR1 SGHVS and CDR2 FQNEAQ. Trimming left V 5 bases short and J 0 bases short, with 18 bases between. This CDR3 has 17 amino acids. The CDR3 reads CASSPPGPTGSTDTQYF. The CDR3 DNA follows: TGTGCCAGCAGCCCGCCCGGACCCACGGGCAGCACAGATACGCAGTATTTT.

This clonotype was observed at least ten times. The gene calls are TRBV21-1 and TRBJ2-7. TRBV21-1 is recorded as a pseudogene. The CDR3 runs to 14 residues. CDR3 DNA: TGTGCCAGCAGCAAAGGCGACATCTCCTACGAGCAGTACGTC. Translating gives CASSKGDISYEQYV.

This clonotype has just a few counts. The rearrangement links TRBV20-1 to TRBJ2-7, with TRBD1 identical over 9 bases. Germline V gene lookup returns CDR1 DFQATT and CDR2 SNEGSKA (reference sequence). The V gene end was trimmed by 5 bases and the J gene end by 3 bases; junction bases not matched to a gene: 11. This CDR3 spans 15 amino acids. For the CDR3, the DNA is TGCAGTGCTGGCCTCCAGGACAGGGGCTTCTACGAGCAGTACTTC. Its translation is CSAGLQDRGFYEQYF.

The rearrangement links TRBV2 to TRBJ2-7; D is perhaps TRBD2 (6 bases). This CDR3 contains 14 residues. Germline V gives CDR1 SNHLY, CDR2 FYNNEI. Trimming left V 4 bases short and J 0 bases short, with 10 bases between. The CDR3 bases are TGTGCCAGCAGTGTCGCGGGGCCCTCCTACGAGCAGTACTTC. Protein sequence: CASSVAGPSYEQYF.

In its sample, this clonotype was seen many times. The chain joins TRBV12-3 or TRBV12-4 to TRBJ2-2, with 8 bases lining up with TRBD2. V was pared by 5 bases and J by 2 bases, with 13 bases of the junction left unmatched. The CDR3 is 18 amino acids. CDR3 sequence (DNA): TGTGCCAGCAGTCTCGCGACCGGGACTAGTGTTAACACCGGGGAGCTGTTTTTT. Protein: CASSLATGTSVNTGELFF.

There are many counts of this clonotype. The chain has TRBV27 and TRBJ2-6, with TRBD1 identical over 9 bases. Per germline, CDR1 MNHEY and CDR2 SMNVEV (reference sequence). V lost 0 bases and J lost 2; bases outside the gene matches: 11. This CDR3 has 20 residues. This chain's CDR3 is CASSLSGWDRALPGANVLTF. The CDR3 DNA is TGTGCCAGCAGTTTATCTGGTTGGGACAGGGCCTTACCTGGGGCCAACGTCCTGACTTTC.

This clonotype was observed a handful of times. The rearrangement joins TRBV20-1 to TRBJ2-5; TRBD2 might be the D (6 bases). Trimming removed 1 base at V and 3 bases at J, with 12 bases between. CDR3 length: 14 residues. Germline CDR1 DFQATT, CDR2 SNEGSKA (reference sequence). As DNA, the CDR3 is TGCAGTGCTAGAGTGGGAGGTAGGGAAGAGACCCAGTACTTC. This sequence encodes CSARVGGREETQYF.

This clonotype was found once. Mismatch with germline at one junction end may stem from a read error. The chain employs TRBV7-2 and TRBJ2-3; unclear D gene. Germline CDR1 reads SGHTA; CDR2 reads FQGNSA. The CDR3 has 11 amino acids. CDR3 sequence (DNA): TGTGCCAGCAGCCCCGCCGATAAGCAGTATTTT. This translates into CASSPADKQYF.

This clonotype occurred many times. V and J are TRBV29-1 and TRBJ1-1, with TRBD1 as a possible D gene (6 bases). Germline CDR1 reads SQVTM; CDR2 reads ANQGSEA. The CDR3 length is 13 residues. V lost 7 bases and J 3 bases, leaving 15 bases between the germline ends. DNA for the CDR3: TGCAGCGCCCAACACAGGGCGGACACTGAAGCTTTCTTT. Encoded protein: CSAQHRADTEAFF.

This clonotype showed up just a few times. V is TRBV7-2 and J is TRBJ2-4, with D tentatively TRBD1 (6 bases). This CDR3 comprises 15 residues. The germline CDR1 and CDR2 sequences are SGHTA and FQGNSA. Deletions cut 4 bases from V and 4 bases from J, with 14 bases between. The DNA of the CDR3 is TGTGCCAGCAGCTCCTCGACAGGTTTGAAAAACATTCAGTACTTC. Its translation: CASSSSTGLKNIQYF.

This clonotype came up many times. This chain links TRBV12-3 or TRBV12-4 with TRBJ2-1; 10 nucleotides agree with TRBD2. This CDR3 has 14 residues. Losses at the gene ends were 8 bases for V and 10 bases for J; bases not matched to a gene: 11. CDR3 loop: CASLLLAGMGEQFF. The CDR3 DNA follows: TGTGCCAGCCTGCTACTAGCGGGGATGGGGGAGCAGTTCTTC.

This clonotype was seen more than once but under ten times. The chain employs TRBV7-2 and TRBJ2-3; D gene ambiguous. The V end was cut by 3 bases, the J end by 0 bases, with 10 bases between. The germline gives CDR1 SGHTA, CDR2 FQGNSA. The CDR3 length is 15 residues. As DNA, the CDR3 is TGTGCCAGCAGCTTTCAGACCCGTAGCACAGATACGCAGTATTTT. Encoded protein: CASSFQTRSTDTQYF.

A remark on this clonotype: A much larger clone differs by one base, so this may be a read error. The chain links TRBV2 to TRBJ2-7; D gene uncertain. The CDR3 is 10 residues long. Germline CDR1 and CDR2: SNHLY and FYNNEI. CDR3 amino acids: CAGSYMEQYV. The CDR3 DNA reads TGTGCCGGCAGTTACATGGAGCAGTACGTC.